The 4 T cell receptor beta chains listed next were all sequenced from one sample in a study of cytotoxic CD8 clonotypes in ibrutinib-treated CLL. Data came from immunoSEQ multiplex PCR; TCRdb stores just in-frame clones and leaves some out. This sample has about 17,000 clones, with around 81% found just once. The starting material was PBMCs, obtained before ibrutinib treatment. The receptors here all came from a human donor with chronic lymphocytic leukemia.

The V and J genes are TRBV18 and TRBJ2-6; D might be TRBD1 (6 bases). V lost 3 bases to trimming and J lost 3 bases, with 15 bases between them. There are 17 residues in the CDR3. The V gene's germline CDR1 is KGHSH and CDR2 LQKENI. DNA of the CDR3: TGTGCCAGCTCACCTCCAATCAGGGGCGTTGGGGCCAACGTCCTGACTTTC. Its protein product is CASSPPIRGVGANVLTF.

In DNA, the CDR3 is TGTGCCAGCAGTGGAACTAGCGGAGTTTACAATGAGCAGTTCTTC. Translated: CASSGTSGVYNEQFF. The genes are TRBV28 and TRBJ2-1; 8 bases are shared with TRBD2. CDR3 length: 15 residues. V shed 5 bases and J 4 bases; nucleotides not matched to a gene: 7. Germline CDR1 and CDR2: MDHEN and SYDVKM. The full variable domain, completed using reference TRBV28 and TRBJ2-1, is DVKVTQSSRYLVKRTGEKVFLECVQDMDHENMFWYRQDPGLGLRLIYFSYDVKMKEKGDIPEGYSVSREKKERFSLILESASTNQTSMYLCASSGTSGVYNEQFFGPGTRLTVL.

This clone was counted only a few times. The junction departs from germline at one end; a sequencing error may be responsible. In nucleotides, the CDR3 is TGCCGAACCGGGACAAGTAGCAATCAGCCCCAGCATTTT. Residues: CRTGTSSNQPQHF. The chain has TRBV28 and TRBJ1-5; possible D gene TRBD1, 6 bases. The CDR3 loop spans 13 amino acids. Per germline, CDR1 MDHEN and CDR2 SYDVKM.

The gene calls are TRBV29-1 and TRBJ2-3, with D perhaps given as TRBD1 or TRBD2 (7 bases each). The germline gives CDR1 SQVTM, CDR2 ANQGSEA. The length of the CDR3 is 12 residues. Trimming took off 4 bases at V and 6 bases at J, with 11 bases between the two ends. In DNA, the CDR3 is TGCAGCGTTGGGCAGGGGGGGGATACGCAGTATTTT. It specifies CSVGQGGDTQYF.